This T cell receptor beta chain was identified during a study of blood T cell repertoires in COVID-19. In the study overall: Samples taken during acute and convalescent COVID-19 were collected in the United States, Italy and Spain. Sources were T cells, B-cell-depleted T cells, or PBMCs; the material itself was cDNA or gDNA.

In the original workflow: Researchers report that nucleated cell counts were estimated from reference gene primer amplification. Method: immunoSEQ multiplex PCR; TCRdb's copy keeps in-frame clones and lacks some. Clonal size and the V and J genes are those of that table, whereas D and trimming came from the DNA. The top ten hold around 5% of the sample, which has some 330,000 clones, roughly 87% seen once. The cohort comprised adults aged about 18 to 90 years residing in some 24 US areas. V gave up 5 bases and J gave up 5 bases; unmatched junction bases: 8. From germline, CDR1 is LNHDA and CDR2 SQIVND (reference sequence). The CDR3 runs 14 residues.

The J gene is TRBJ2-5, the V gene TRBV19; 7 bases align to TRBD2. The origin of this receptor is a woman aged 45-65 years who had recovered from COVID-19. The material sequenced was PBMCs or T cells enriched from blood (not recorded which). The CDR3 bases are TGTGCCAGTAGTTGGGGAGGGTCGGGGGAGACCCAGTACTTC. It codes for CASSWGGSGETQYF.